The entry below gives a single TCR beta chain sequence along with its context. CDR1 SGHDT and CDR2 YYEEEE come from the germline V gene. V lost 8 bases, J lost 7 bases, and 5 bases stayed unmatched. The CDR3 loop spans 13 amino acids. This sample stems from a study of blood T cell repertoires in COVID-19. Per the authors' pipeline: Reference gene primer amplification gave nucleated cell count estimates. Clones were read by immunoSEQ multiplex PCR, and TCRdb kept only the in-frame ones, dropping some. That table furnishes V, J and clone size, whereas the DNA furnished D and trimming. The sample consists of roughly 230,000 clones, around four fifths of them appearing once.

The sequencing input was peripheral blood. This chain joins TRBV5-6 and TRBJ1-6; TRBD1 agrees at 8 bases. This clonotype originated in a man aged 50 to 60 with acute or convalescent COVID-19. For the CDR3, the DNA is TGTGCCAGAGGCTGGACAGGGAATTCACCCCTCCACTTT. Protein product: CARGWTGNSPLHF.